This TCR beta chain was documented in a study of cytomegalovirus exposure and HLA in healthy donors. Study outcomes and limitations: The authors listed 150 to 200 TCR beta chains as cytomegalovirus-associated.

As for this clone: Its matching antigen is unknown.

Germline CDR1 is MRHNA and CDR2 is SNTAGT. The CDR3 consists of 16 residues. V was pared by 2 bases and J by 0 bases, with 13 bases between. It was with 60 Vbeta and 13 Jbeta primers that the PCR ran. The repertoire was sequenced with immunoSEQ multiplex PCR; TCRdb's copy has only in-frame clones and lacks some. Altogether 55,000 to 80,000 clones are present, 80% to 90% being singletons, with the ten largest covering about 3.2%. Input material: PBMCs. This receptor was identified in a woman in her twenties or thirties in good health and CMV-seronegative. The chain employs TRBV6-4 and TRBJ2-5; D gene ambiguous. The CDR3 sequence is CASSDGRPHHQETQYF. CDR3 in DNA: TGTGCCAGCAGTGACGGGCGACCCCACCACCAAGAGACCCAGTACTTC.